A single sample gave rise to the 2 T cell receptor beta chains below, sequenced in a study of CXCR3-negative and CXCR3-positive naive CD8 T cells. In preparing the TRB cDNA libraries, 5' RACE with UMI labels was used. TCRdb reanalyzed the 5' RACE reads, giving one entry per CDR3 protein sequence and no DNA. The sample totals around 40,000 distinct CDR3 sequences; its top ten clones hold around 1.9%. The sample consisted of naive CXCR3- CD8+ T cells from blood. Subset here: CD45RO-CCR7+CD27+CD95- naive CD8+ T cells lacking CXCR3 (TNR3-). Receptor source: a human donor in good health. Some clones in this sample may be carry-over from other donors' samples.

V gene TRBV20-1 combines with J gene TRBJ2-7; without DNA, the TCRdb call of TRBD1 cannot be checked. The CDR3 loop spans 13 amino acids. The germline CDR1 and CDR2 sequences are DFQATT and SNEGSKA (reference sequence). The CDR3 loop is CSAAGPSSYEQYF.

The J gene is TRBJ2-3, the V gene TRBV7-3; TCRdb picks TRBD1, but there is no DNA to check that call. The CDR3 extends over 13 amino acids. Germline V gene data show CDR1 as SGHTA and CDR2 as FQGTGA. CDR3 region: CASRVGATDTQYF.